This is a list of T cell receptor beta chains from one sample in a study of blood T cell repertoires in COVID-19. TCRdb's table, derived via immunoSEQ multiplex PCR, lists solely in-frame clones and lacks some. Found here are fewer than 200,000 clones, about 90% of them singletons; the top ten hold around 21%. The sequenced sample was peripheral blood. The receptors were gathered from a man in his 70s with active or convalescent COVID-19. Each CDR3 is given with its conserved first and last residue. The D gene is left open where the match is weak. A clone size is listed for some rows: how often the clone was seen (once, few, many), or a class if it is expanded.

clone size	V gene	CDR3 length	J gene	D gene	CDR3 DNA	CDR3 protein
.	TRBV6-5	15	TRBJ1-1	.	TGTGCCAGCAGTTACGGGACACGGGCGAACACTGAAGCTTTCTTT	CASSYGTRANTEAFF
.	TRBV12-5	15	TRBJ2-3	TRBD1	TGTGCTAGTGGTCCACAGGGGGGACACACAGATACGCAGTATTTT	CASGPQGGHTDTQYF
few	TRBV11-2	17	TRBJ1-3	TRBD1	TGTGCCAGCAGCTTAGGTGCTACAGGGGGCTCTGGAAACACCATATATTTT	CASSLGATGGSGNTIYF
once	TRBV20-1	14	TRBJ1-3	.	TGCAGTGCTAGTGGGCAGGCTACTGGAAACACCATATATTTT	CSASGQATGNTIYF
once	TRBV6-5	14	TRBJ2-7	.	TGTGCCAGCAGTACCCTAGGGGTTAGCTACGAGCAGTACTTC	CASSTLGVSYEQYF
.	TRBV14	16	TRBJ2-5	TRBD1	TGTGCCAGCAGCCAAGACCGGGGACAGACGGAAGAGACCCAGTACTTC	CASSQDRGQTEETQYF
.	TRBV30	15	TRBJ2-3	TRBD1	TGTGCCTGGAGTCCACCGGAATGGACAGGTGGTACGCAGTATTTT	CAWSPPEWTGGTQYF
.	TRBV4-1	15	TRBJ2-5	.	TGCGCCAGCAGCCAAGGGGCAGGGGGAGGAGAGACCCAGTACTTC	CASSQGAGGGETQYF
.	TRBV13	19	TRBJ2-7	.	TGTGCCAGCAGCTTAGGGATGGGCCCGACATTAAGATGGTCCTACGAGCAGTACTTC	CASSLGMGPTLRWSYEQYF
.	TRBV19	18	TRBJ2-4	TRBD1	TGTGCCAGTAGTATAGTGAGTAAGGGACAGCACGCCAAAAACATTCAGTACTTC	CASSIVSKGQHAKNIQYF
few	TRBV6-6	14	TRBJ2-7	TRBD2	TGTGCCAGCAATTGGGGGAGCGGGAGAAACGAGCAGTACTTC	CASNWGSGRNEQYF
.	TRBV15	16	TRBJ1-4	.	TGTGCCACCAGCAGAGATCGGAGGGGAACTAATGAAAAACTGTTTTTT	CATSRDRRGTNEKLFF
.	TRBV5-6	13	TRBJ2-5	.	TGTGCCAGCAGCCGAGGGGGAGAAGAGACCCAGTACTTC	CASSRGGEETQYF
.	TRBV14	18	TRBJ2-6	TRBD2	TGTGCCAGCAGCCAAGTAGGGGAGGGTTTCTCTGGGGCCAACGTCCTGACTTTC	CASSQVGEGFSGANVLTF
.	TRBV19	14	TRBJ1-1	TRBD1	TGTGCCAGTAACCCCAGGGGGTGGATCACTGAAGCTTTCTTT	CASNPRGWITEAFF
.	TRBV7-3	15	TRBJ1-3	TRBD1	TGTGCCAGCAGCTTGACCTCGGGACAGGGAAACACCATATATTTT	CASSLTSGQGNTIYF
.	TRBV5-1	15	TRBJ1-1	.	TGCGCCAGCAGCTTGGTCGCGACAGGGAACACTGAAGCTTTCTTT	CASSLVATGNTEAFF
once	TRBV12-3/TRBV12-4	13	TRBJ1-1	.	TGTGCCGTATCGAAGGCCGGGGGCACTGAAGCTTTCTTT	CAVSKAGGTEAFF
few	TRBV7-9	15	TRBJ2-5	.	TGTGCCAGCAGCCCCAGTTTGCGAGCCGGGGAGACCCAGTACTTC	CASSPSLRAGETQYF
.	TRBV5-1	16	TRBJ1-5	.	TGCGCCAGCAGCTTGGGGGACACTTATAGCAATCAGCCCCAGCATTTT	CASSLGDTYSNQPQHF
.	TRBV2	14	TRBJ1-1	TRBD1	TGTGCCAGCAGCCCGGACAGGCTGAACACTGAAGCTTTCTTT	CASSPDRLNTEAFF
.	TRBV5-5	18	TRBJ2-5	TRBD2	TGTGCCAGCAGCTCCCTAGGGGTTAGCGGGCAGTACCAAGAGACCCAGTACTTC	CASSSLGVSGQYQETQYF
.	TRBV7-3	12	TRBJ1-3	.	TGTGCCAGCAGTGACAGTGGAAACACCATATATTTT	CASSDSGNTIYF
.	TRBV28	13	TRBJ1-3	.	TGTGCCAGCACAGCCCCGGGGGGAAACACCATATATTTT	CASTAPGGNTIYF
.	TRBV10-3	14	TRBJ1-6	.	TGTGCCATCAGGGATGAGGGGGAGAATTCACCCCTCCACTTT	CAIRDEGENSPLHF
.	TRBV9	17	TRBJ2-1	TRBD2	TGTGCCAGCAGCCCTCGAGGAGCGGGGGAATCCTACAATGAGCAGTTCTTC	CASSPRGAGESYNEQFF
.	TRBV5-1	15	TRBJ2-3	.	TGCGCCAGCAGCTTGGCCCCTACTAGCACAGATACGCAGTATTTT	CASSLAPTSTDTQYF
once	TRBV18	12	TRBJ1-1	.	TGTGCCAGCTCGGCGGTGAACACTGAAGCTTTCTTT	CASSAVNTEAFF
.	TRBV30	12	TRBJ2-5	.	TGTGCCTGGAGTGCGTACCAAGAGACCCAGTACTTC	CAWSAYQETQYF
.	TRBV19	13	TRBJ1-6	TRBD1	TGTGCCAGTAGGGACAGGGTCGGGTCACCCCTCCACTTT	CASRDRVGSPLHF
.	TRBV18	14	TRBJ1-1	.	TGTGCCAGCTCACCCCCTTTACAGCCGCTGAATGCTTTCTTT	CASSPPLQPLNAFF
once	TRBV2	14	TRBJ2-5	.	TGTGCCAGCAGTGTTATCGACAGCCAAGAGACCCAGTACTTC	CASSVIDSQETQYF
.	TRBV7-2	13	TRBJ1-5	.	TGTGCCAGCAGCTCTGACAGAAATCAGCCCCAGCATTTT	CASSSDRNQPQHF
.	TRBV2	15	TRBJ1-6	TRBD1	TGTGCCAGCAGAGGGGACAGATTATCGAATTCACCCCTCCACTTT	CASRGDRLSNSPLHF
.	TRBV19	16	TRBJ1-4	TRBD1	TGTGCCAGCAGGAGGACAGGTGGATTGAGCGGTGAAAAACTGTTTTTT	CASRRTGGLSGEKLFF
.	TRBV7-6	17	TRBJ2-5	TRBD2	TGTGCCAGCAGCTTAGGAACGTTTGAGCGGGGTACAGAGACCCAGTACTTC	CASSLGTFERGTETQYF
.	TRBV27	16	TRBJ2-1	TRBD1	TGTGCCAGCAGTCGCCTCCCGGGACAGGGCGGCAATGAGCAGTTCTTC	CASSRLPGQGGNEQFF
.	TRBV6-2/TRBV6-3	17	TRBJ1-5	.	TGTGCCAGCAGTTCCCACTCAGGACGGGGAGCGTCGGAGCCCCAGCATTTT	CASSSHSGRGASEPQHF
.	TRBV30	16	TRBJ2-7	TRBD1	TGTGCTTCCCTCCGGGACAGGGGTAGTTTTTCGGGCGAGCAGTACTTC	CASLRDRGSFSGEQYF